The rows below give T cell receptor beta chains drawn from one sample of a study of lymphopenia after photon versus proton radiotherapy. The table came from immunoSEQ multiplex PCR; TCRdb's copy has only in-frame clones and leaves some out. The sample lists 20,000 to 30,000 clones, 82% occurring once. The sample in question was peripheral blood, obtained from a patient treated with proton-based radiotherapy. These receptors were collected from an older woman with pancreatic cancer. Each CDR3 is given with its conserved first and last residue. The D gene is left open where the match is weak.

cdr3_length,d_call,v_call,j_call,cdr3_nt,cdr3_aa
13,NA,TRBV18,TRBJ2-3,TGTGCCAGCTCACCCAGTGGCATAGATACGCAGTATTTT,CASSPSGIDTQYF
12,NA,TRBV2,TRBJ1-5,TGTGCCAGCAGTGAGTCCCTGGGGCCCCAGCATTTT,CASSESLGPQHF
16,NA,TRBV6-6,TRBJ2-7,TGTGCCAGCAGTCCGCCGCTCGGGACACCCCCCTACGAGCAGTACTTC,CASSPPLGTPPYEQYF
14,NA,TRBV6-4,TRBJ2-7,TGTGCCAGCAGTGTGTCGGAGAGCTCCTACGAGCAGTACTTC,CASSVSESSYEQYF
16,TRBD1,TRBV4-3,TRBJ2-7,TGCGCCAGCAGCCAAGTGGATGGGGACAGAACCTACGAGCAGTACTTC,CASSQVDGDRTYEQYF
17,NA,TRBV5-4,TRBJ1-3,TGTGCCAGCAGCTTGGGGAGTAGGACAGCATCTGGAAACACCATATATTTT,CASSLGSRTASGNTIYF
14,NA,TRBV9,TRBJ2-5,TGTGCCAGCAGCAGAACGGGAGTAAAAGAGACCCAGTACTTC,CASSRTGVKETQYF
14,TRBD2,TRBV7-8,TRBJ2-5,TGTGCCAGCAAGAGCGGGAGGGCCTGGGAGACCCAGTACTTC,CASKSGRAWETQYF
15,NA,TRBV7-9,TRBJ1-3,TGTGCCAGCAGCTTAGCGCGCCCCTCTGGAAACACCATATATTTT,CASSLARPSGNTIYF
12,NA,TRBV5-5,TRBJ1-1,TGTGCCAGCAGCTTCGGGGGAGCCGACGCTTTCTTT,CASSFGGADAFF